Described below is a single TCR beta chain sequence and its context. Profiled with immunoSEQ multiplex PCR; TCRdb holds only in-frame clones, not every one. This sample has approximately 190,000 clones, with around 83% found just once. These data originate in a study of blood T cell repertoires in COVID-19. Cohorts were based on clinical histories the participants reported. CDR3 length equals 16 residues. The V segment lost 6 bases and the J segment 4 bases; nucleotides outside the gene matches: 13. Germline loops: CDR1 SGHDN, CDR2 FVKESK. Sequences were obtained from PBMCs or T cells enriched from blood (not recorded which). The origin of this receptor is a woman between 35 and 50 years old in a cohort exposed to, infected with or recovered from COVID-19 (not recorded which). The genes are TRBV14 and TRBJ2-7; 9 bases are a match to TRBD1. CDR3 residues: CASSHISSGQGYEQYF. The CDR3 nucleotides are TGTGCCAGCAGTCACATCTCGTCGGGACAGGGATACGAGCAGTACTTC.